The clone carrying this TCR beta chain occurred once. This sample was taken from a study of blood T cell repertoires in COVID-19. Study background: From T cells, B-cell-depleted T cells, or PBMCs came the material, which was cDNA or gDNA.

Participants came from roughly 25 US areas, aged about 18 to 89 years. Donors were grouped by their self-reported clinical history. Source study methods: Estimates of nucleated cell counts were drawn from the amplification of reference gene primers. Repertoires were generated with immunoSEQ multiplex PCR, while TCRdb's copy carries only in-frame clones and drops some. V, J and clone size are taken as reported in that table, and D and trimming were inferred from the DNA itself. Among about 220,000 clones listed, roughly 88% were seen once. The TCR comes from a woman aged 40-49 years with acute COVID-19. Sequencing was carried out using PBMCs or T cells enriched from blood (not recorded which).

The DNA for the CDR3 is TGTGCCAGCAGCTTAGGAGGGTACCCCAAAAACATTCAGTACTTC. This sequence encodes CASSLGGYPKNIQYF. This chain connects TRBV7-2 to TRBJ2-4; TRBD2 is a possible D gene (5 bases). V was pared by 1 base and J by 2 bases, with 9 bases between. CDR3 length: 15 amino acids. Germline V gives CDR1 SGHTA, CDR2 FQGNSA.